These 8 T cell receptor beta chains share one sample of origin, sequenced in a study of PD-1 blockade in classical Hodgkin lymphoma. Time point here: cycle 4 day 1 (C4D1), after six to seven weeks of nivolumab. Each and every patient relapsed after autologous stem cell transplantation, and patients got differing brentuximab vedotin exposure. Isolation of CD4+ T cells from thawed PBMCs was performed by magnetic negative selection. Clones were sequenced by immunoSEQ multiplex PCR, and TCRdb holds only the in-frame ones, with some missing. The table shows around 28,000 clones, with roughly nine tenths occurring only once. Sequences were derived from CD4+ T cells from blood, sampled before the fourth cycle of nivolumab. The receptors shown here come from a human donor with classical Hodgkin lymphoma.

The genes are TRBV28 and TRBJ2-6; no clear D. The CDR3 loop spans 14 amino acids. CDR1 is MDHEN, CDR2 SYDVKM, per germline. Trimming removed 3 bases at V and 0 bases at J, with 3 bases between. The CDR3 region is CASSFGSGANVLTF. CDR3 coding DNA: TGTGCCAGCAGTTTCGGCTCTGGGGCCAACGTCCTGACTTTC.

This clone occurred a few times. The rearrangement links TRBV5-5 to TRBJ2-3; D ambiguous. With 0 bases removed from V and 3 bases from J, the gap between germline ends came to 11 bases. Germline V gives CDR1 SGHKS, CDR2 YYEKEE (reference sequence). The CDR3 totals 15 residues. The CDR3 DNA reads TGTGCCAGCAGCTTGGGGCTAGAATTGACAGATACGCAGTATTTT. Translated: CASSLGLELTDTQYF.

This sequence joins TRBV7-6 and TRBJ2-7, with unresolved D. V was clipped by 6 bases and J by 1 base, with 10 bases between them. The germline CDR1 and CDR2 sequences are SGHVS and FNYEAQ. The CDR3 extends over 13 amino acids. CDR3 protein: CASSMRLSYEQYF. CDR3 DNA: TGTGCCAGCAGTATGCGGTTGTCCTACGAGCAGTACTTC.

The chain uses TRBV18 and TRBJ1-4; D remains unclear. Trimming left V 4 bases short and J 3 bases short, with 15 bases between. This CDR3 is built from 16 residues. Germline V gene sequence: CDR1 KGHSH, CDR2 LQKENI. The CDR3 protein is CASSQVAGSANEKLFF. The CDR3 nucleotides read TGTGCCAGCTCACAAGTCGCTGGTTCTGCTAATGAAAAACTGTTTTTT.

This rearrangement joins TRBV9 to TRBJ2-7; 7 bases match TRBD1. Germline lookup yields CDR1 SGDLS and CDR2 YYNGEE. The V gene end was trimmed by 0 bases and the J gene end by 2 bases; junction bases not matched to a gene: 5. CDR3 size: 15 residues. The CDR3 nucleotides read TGTGCCAGCAGCGTAGATGGGACAGTAACCTACGAGCAGTACTTC. The encoded protein is CASSVDGTVTYEQYF.

The chain employs TRBV19 and TRBJ1-1; 9 bases match TRBD1. The CDR3 runs to 17 residues. Looked up from germline, CDR1 is LNHDA and CDR2 is SQIVND (reference sequence). V was clipped by 5 bases and J by 9 bases; unmatched bases: 19. CDR3 coding DNA: TGTGCCAGTAGTCCGGGACAGGGAGGGGGAGAACGGCTTCAAGCTTTCTTT. It encodes CASSPGQGGGERLQAFF.

This chain connects TRBV2 to TRBJ2-5; 9 bases agree with TRBD2. Germline V gene data show CDR1 as SNHLY and CDR2 as FYNNEI. This CDR3 comprises 14 residues. V trimming: 4 bases; J trimming: 2 bases; junction bases outside the gene matches: 2. CDR3 residues: CASSGGLAQETQYF. The CDR3 DNA sequence: TGTGCCAGCAGTGGGGGACTAGCTCAAGAGACCCAGTACTTC.

This chain joins TRBV10-2 and TRBJ2-7; no clear D gene. The V gene's germline CDR1 is WSHSY and CDR2 SAAADI. Trimming pared 6 bases from V and 3 bases from J, leaving 6 bases between. The CDR3 length is 11 residues. In nucleotides, the CDR3 is TGCGCCAGCAGGGTCAACTACGAGCAGTACTTC. Translating gives CASRVNYEQYF.